These 27 T cell receptor beta chains were all obtained from the same sample, sequenced in a study of cytomegalovirus exposure and HLA in healthy donors. Primers: 60 Vbeta forward and 13 Jbeta reverse. Assay used: immunoSEQ multiplex PCR; TCRdb lists only in-frame clones, some missing. The table has about 160,000 clones, roughly 84% seen once. The sequenced material came from PBMCs. These receptors were obtained from a man between 18 and 35 years old in good health and CMV-seropositive.

The chain recombines TRBV7-9 with TRBJ1-1; no firm D call. Deletions cut 5 bases from V and 4 bases from J, with 8 bases between. The CDR3 contains 12 residues. In germline, CDR1 is SEHNR, CDR2 FQNEAQ (reference sequence). The CDR3 here is CASSRGRTEAFF. The CDR3 DNA follows: TGTGCCAGCAGCCGGGGTCGCACTGAAGCTTTCTTT.

The J gene is TRBJ1-1, the V gene TRBV11-2; D gene ambiguous. V lost 5 bases to trimming and J lost 8 bases, with 24 bases between them. CDR1 SGHAT and CDR2 FQNNGV come from the germline V gene. The CDR3 length is 16 residues. CDR3 sequence reads: CASSPGLAGPAVEAFF. The CDR3 nucleotides are TGTGCCAGCAGCCCCGGATTAGCGGGCCCCGCAGTGGAAGCTTTCTTT.

The chain employs TRBV7-3 and TRBJ2-5; D call uncertain. This CDR3 has 12 residues. Deletions cut 5 bases from V and 7 bases from J, with 11 bases between. CDR1 is SGHTA and CDR2 is FQGTGA in the germline V gene. CDR3 DNA sequence: TGTGCCAGCAGCCAGACAATGGGGACCCAGTACTTC. Encoded protein: CASSQTMGTQYF.

The rearrangement joins TRBV30 to TRBJ2-1; D gene unclear. This CDR3 has 12 amino acids. V gave up 0 bases and J gave up 9 bases, with 9 bases separating them. CDR1 and CDR2 (germline): GTSNPN, SVGIG (reference sequence). The CDR3 DNA sequence: TGTGCCTGGAGTGTGGCGGTGGGTGAGCAGTTCTTC. Protein: CAWSVAVGEQFF.

V usage is TRBV13 and J usage is TRBJ2-1; the match to TRBD1 covers 7 bases. The CDR3 covers 16 residues. Germline-derived CDR1 and CDR2 are PRHDT and FYEKMQ (reference sequence). The junction had 14 bases not matched to a gene; V was cut back by 4 bases and J by 8 bases. DNA of the CDR3: TGTGCCAGCAGCTCTCGGCCTCTAGGGGGCCGGGATGAGCAGTTCTTC. Protein product: CASSSRPLGGRDEQFF. Full variable domain (remainder filled in from reference TRBV13 and TRBJ2-1): AAGVIQSPRHLIKEKRETATLKCYPIPRHDTVYWYQQGPGQDPQFLISFYEKMQSDKGSIPDRFSAQQFSDYHSELNMSSLELGDSALYFCASSSRPLGGRDEQFFGPGTRLTVL.

The chain links TRBV19 to TRBJ2-3, with 10 positions matching TRBD1. Germline loops: CDR1 LNHDA, CDR2 SQIVND (reference sequence). CDR3 length: 16 residues. V lost 6 bases, J lost 0 bases, and 6 bases stayed unmatched. The CDR3 nucleotides are TGTGCCAGTAGGGGACAGGGGAGATCTAGCACAGATACGCAGTATTTT. This sequence encodes CASRGQGRSSTDTQYF.

This clone was seen a single time. The chain employs TRBV7-2 and TRBJ2-2, with D maybe TRBD1 (6 bases). Trimming took 4 bases from V and 7 from J, leaving 13 bases between them. This CDR3 has 14 amino acids. Germline CDR1 and CDR2: SGHTA and FQGNSA. In DNA form, the CDR3 reads TGTGCCAGCAGCTCGAACAGGGATGGCGGGGAGCTGTTTTTT. Protein: CASSSNRDGGELFF.

DNA for the CDR3: TGTGCCAGTAGTAGACGACAGGGGAGCGAGACCCAGTACTTC. It is translated as CASSRRQGSETQYF. The chain recombines TRBV19 with TRBJ2-5; 8 bases map to TRBD1. V shed 4 bases, J shed 5 bases, and the junction held 6 bases outside the gene matches. The CDR3 spans 14 residues. Germline values: CDR1 LNHDA, CDR2 SQIVND (reference sequence).

This clone has more than one count but fewer than ten. The chain employs TRBV2 and TRBJ1-2, with D unclear. Trimming left V 2 bases short and J 7 bases short, with 11 bases between. The CDR3 loop spans 13 amino acids. Per the germline V gene, CDR1 is SNHLY and CDR2 is FYNNEI. This CDR3 is CASSEIEDSGYTF. The CDR3 coding sequence is TGTGCCAGCAGTGAAATAGAGGATAGTGGCTACACCTTC.

This clone was recorded a few times. The chain uses TRBV5-1 and TRBJ1-6; TRBD1 agrees at 7 bases. The CDR3 is 15 amino acids. V trimming: 2 bases; J trimming: 16 bases; junction bases outside the gene matches: 15. Germline V lookup: CDR1 SGHRS, CDR2 YFSETQ. CDR3 DNA sequence: TGCGCCAGCAGCTTAGTCCCCCAGGGACAGAGGATACTCCACTTT. It codes for CASSLVPQGQRILHF.

The chain has TRBV27 and TRBJ2-5, with TRBD2 matching over 16 bases. V was clipped by 7 bases and J by 11 bases; unmatched bases: 10. This CDR3 spans 15 amino acids. Germline assignment: CDR1 MNHEY and CDR2 SMNVEV (reference sequence). The CDR3: CASKPGTSGGGEQYF. As DNA, the CDR3 is TGTGCCAGCAAACCCGGGACTAGCGGGGGGGGAGAGCAGTACTTC.

This rearrangement joins TRBV10-3 to TRBJ1-6; tentative D call: TRBD1 (6 bases). Trimming cost V 11 bases and J 6 bases, with 20 bases left between them. The germline CDR1 and CDR2 sequences are ENHRY and SYGVKD. This CDR3 is 15 amino acids long. This chain's CDR3 is CASQLSDSANSPLHF. The DNA for the CDR3 is TGTGCCTCCCAGTTGTCGGACAGCGCTAATTCACCCCTCCACTTT.

The gene calls are TRBV7-9 and TRBJ1-2; the D gene is possibly TRBD1 (5 bases). The length of the CDR3 is 14 residues. The germline CDR1 and CDR2 sequences are SEHNR and FQNEAQ (reference sequence). V lost 4 bases and J 1 base, leaving 10 bases between the germline ends. The CDR3, as DNA: TGTGCCAGCAGCTCCACAGGATATAACTATGGCTACACCTTC. Translated, it gives CASSSTGYNYGYTF. The full variable domain, rest sourced from reference TRBV7-9 and TRBJ1-2, is DTGVSQNPRHKITKRGQNVTFRCDPISEHNRLYWYRQTLGQGPEFLTYFQNEAQLEKSRLLSDRFSAERPKGSFSTLEIQRTEQGDSAMYLCASSSTGYNYGYTFGSGTRLTVV.

The chain joins TRBV7-9 to TRBJ2-5; 9 nucleotides align to TRBD2. Germline V gives CDR1 SEHNR, CDR2 FQNEAQ (reference sequence). J was trimmed by 7 bases and V by 4 bases; bases with no gene match: 4. This CDR3 region has 13 residues. CDR3 coding DNA: TGTGCCAGCAGCTCGATTAGCGGGGGGACCCAGTACTTC. It codes for CASSSISGGTQYF.

Regarding this clone: This sample includes further DNA sequences coding for the same CDR3. The chain links TRBV5-6 to TRBJ1-5; the D is unclear. Trimming took off 2 bases at V and 1 base at J, with 7 bases between the two ends. Germline CDR1 reads SGHDT; CDR2 reads YYEEEE. CDR3 length: 14 amino acids. CDR3 sequence reads: CASSFRGSNQPQHF. The CDR3, as DNA: TGTGCCAGCAGCTTCAGAGGGAGCAATCAGCCCCAGCATTTT.

This sequence joins TRBV21-1 and TRBJ1-5; the table's D call, TRBD1, was not checked against the DNA. TRBV21-1 is noted as a pseudogene. This CDR3 spans 16 amino acids. The DNA for the CDR3 is TGTGCCAGCAGCAAAGACAGGGAATATAGCAATCAGCCCCAGCATTTT. This gives the protein CASSKDREYSNQPQHF.

This chain joins TRBV6-1 and TRBJ2-1; possible D gene TRBD2, 6 bases. CDR1 MNHNS and CDR2 SASEGT come from the germline V gene. Trimming cost V 11 bases and J 5 bases, with 16 bases left between them. The CDR3 has 13 amino acids. Written as DNA, the CDR3 is TGTGCCTCCCGGAGGGGCATGGACAATGAGCAGTTCTTC. Its protein product is CASRRGMDNEQFF.

This clone has only a few counts. The chain uses TRBV7-8 and TRBJ1-4; 9 positions match TRBD1. This CDR3 has 15 residues. Germline assignment: CDR1 SGHVS and CDR2 FQNEAQ. The V segment lost 1 base and the J segment 8 bases; nucleotides outside the gene matches: 5. This CDR3 reads CASSLEGQGGEKLFF. CDR3 nucleotide sequence: TGTGCCAGCAGCTTAGAGGGACAGGGAGGCGAAAAACTGTTTTTT.

In DNA form, the CDR3 reads TGCGCCAGCAGCCAAGATCGGCAGGGTGGGCAGCCCCAGCATTTT. This codes for CASSQDRQGGQPQHF. This sequence joins TRBV4-3 and TRBJ1-5; TRBD1 is a possible D gene (5 bases). Looked up from germline, CDR1 is LGHNA and CDR2 is YSLEER. V dropped 0 bases and J dropped 7 bases, with 13 bases sitting between them. The CDR3 sequence is 15 residues long.

The chain carries TRBV5-1 and TRBJ2-7; TRBD1 aligns across 9 bases. CDR3 length: 13 amino acids. Germline V gene lookup returns CDR1 SGHRS and CDR2 YFSETQ. V was clipped by 4 bases and J by 3 bases; unmatched bases: 2. CDR3 DNA sequence: TGCGCCAGCAGCAGGACAGGGGACTACGAGCAGTACTTC. Translated: CASSRTGDYEQYF.

V usage is TRBV18 and J usage is TRBJ2-3; D unresolved. Germline values: CDR1 KGHSH, CDR2 LQKENI. The CDR3 contains 14 residues. Trimming stripped 2 bases from V and 3 bases from J, with 9 bases between. The CDR3 DNA sequence: TGTGCCAGCTCACCAACGGGTGGGACAGATACGCAGTATTTT. Protein product: CASSPTGGTDTQYF.

The chain joins TRBV7-3 to TRBJ2-3, with D perhaps TRBD2 (5 bases). The CDR3 length is 15 residues. Germline V gene data show CDR1 as SGHTA and CDR2 as FQGTGA. Trimming left V 3 bases short and J 6 bases short, with 16 bases between. The CDR3 DNA is TGTGCCAGCAGCTTGTTCGGAGGCGGGTCTGATACGCAGTATTTT. This encodes CASSLFGGGSDTQYF. Full variable domain (outside the CDR3, taken from reference TRBV7-3 and TRBJ2-3): GAGVSQTPSNKVTEKGKYVELRCDPISGHTALYWYRQSLGQGPEFLIYFQGTGAADDSGLPNDRFFAVRPEGSVSTLKIQRTERGDSAVYLCASSLFGGGSDTQYFGPGTRLTVL.

With respect to this clone: The sample holds other DNA sequences that translate to the same CDR3. The V call is TRBV5-6, the J call TRBJ2-7; D is ambiguous. The CDR3 consists of 12 residues. CDR1 is SGHDT and CDR2 is YYEEEE in the germline V gene. V shed 4 bases and J shed 0 bases, with 5 bases lying between them. The CDR3 DNA is TGTGCCAGCAGCCTGAGCTCCTACGAGCAGTACTTC. Encoded protein: CASSLSSYEQYF. The entire variable domain, with the rest obtained from reference TRBV5-6 and TRBJ2-7, is as follows: DAGVTQSPTHLIKTRGQQVTLRCSPKSGHDTVSWYQQALGQGPQFIFQYYEEEERQRGNFPDRFSGHQFPNYSSELNVNALLLGDSALYLCASSLSSYEQYFGPGTRLTVT.

CDR3 sequence reads: CASRYINEQFF. The CDR3 DNA reads as TGTGCCAGCAGATATATCAATGAGCAGTTCTTC. V and J are TRBV6-5 and TRBJ2-1; D is ambiguous. CDR3 length: 11 amino acids. V was pared by 6 bases and J by 6 bases, with 6 bases between. Germline values: CDR1 MNHEY, CDR2 SVGAGI.

The chain combines TRBV7-2 with TRBJ1-1; D is perhaps TRBD1 (6 bases). The CDR3 has 15 amino acids. V lost 5 bases, J lost 4 bases, and 17 bases lay in between. Germline assignment: CDR1 SGHTA and CDR2 FQGNSA. The CDR3 is CASSPVTGQSTEAFF. The CDR3 nucleotides read TGTGCCAGCAGCCCAGTGACAGGACAGAGCACTGAAGCTTTCTTT.

This clone has only a few counts. The same CDR3 also results from other DNA sequences found in this sample. The V call is TRBV4-1, the J call TRBJ2-3, with D tentatively TRBD2 (6 bases). This CDR3 spans 14 amino acids. Trimming pared 4 bases from V and 0 bases from J, leaving 8 bases between. Germline values: CDR1 MGHRA, CDR2 YSYEKL. The CDR3 loop reads CASSPGTSTDTQYF. DNA for the CDR3: TGCGCCAGCAGCCCCGGGACTAGCACAGATACGCAGTATTTT.

The chain couples TRBV6-6 to TRBJ1-2; TRBD1 is a possible D gene (5 bases). This CDR3 spans 15 amino acids. V lost 2 bases and J 2 bases, leaving 12 bases between the germline ends. Per the germline V gene, CDR1 is MNHNY and CDR2 is SVGAGI (reference sequence). CDR3 amino acids: CASSYAETANYGYTF. In DNA, the CDR3 is TGTGCCAGCAGTTACGCCGAGACAGCGAACTATGGCTACACCTTC.